This TCR beta chain comes out of a study of response to subunit inactivated influenza vaccine. V was clipped by 5 bases and J by 3 bases; unmatched bases: 5. Per the germline V gene, CDR1 is SEHNR and CDR2 is FQNEAQ (reference sequence). The CDR3 spans 14 residues. Study-wide results and limits: The authors proposed limited new T cell recruitment per seasonal influenza vaccination.

Comments on this clonotype: What it binds is unknown.

One entry per CDR3 protein results from TCRdb running MiXCR on the RT-PCR reads. Here the sample spans about 700,000 distinct CDR3 sequences, roughly 15% being singletons. The specimen was PBMCs from blood, collected about 14 days before vaccination. The V gene is TRBV7-9, the J gene TRBJ1-1, with 8 bases aligning to TRBD1. This clonotype was sampled from a man aged 50 or older who received an inactivated influenza vaccine. The CDR3 loop reads CASSQTGDDTEAFF. The CDR3 DNA follows: TGTGCCAGCAGCCAGACAGGGGATGACACTGAAGCTTTCTTT.